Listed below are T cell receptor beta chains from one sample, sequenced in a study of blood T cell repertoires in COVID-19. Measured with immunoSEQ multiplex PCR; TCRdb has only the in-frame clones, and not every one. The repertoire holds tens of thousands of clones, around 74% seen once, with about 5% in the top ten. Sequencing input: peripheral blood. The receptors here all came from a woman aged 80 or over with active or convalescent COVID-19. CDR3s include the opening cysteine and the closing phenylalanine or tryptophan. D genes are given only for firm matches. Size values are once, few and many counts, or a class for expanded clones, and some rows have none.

TGTGCCAGCAGTTACTCTTCGACAGGGACCCACGAGCAGTACTTC	CASSYSSTGTHEQYF	TRBD1	-	TRBV6-5	TRBJ2-7	15
TGTGCTAGCAGCTTAGGGCGAGCGGAGGCAGATACGCAGTATTTT	CASSLGRAEADTQYF	-	-	TRBV7-7	TRBJ2-3	15
TGCAGCGTTGTTCCGACAGGGGCCTTCTCTGGAAACACCATATATTTT	CSVVPTGAFSGNTIYF	TRBD1	-	TRBV29-1	TRBJ1-3	16
TGTGCCAGCGCGTCCCCCCCGGGACTAGCGGGGTTTGGTGAGCAGTTCTTC	CASASPPGLAGFGEQFF	TRBD2	-	TRBV28	TRBJ2-1	17
TGTGCCAGCAGCTGGACAGTCACCTACTCTGGAAACACCATATATTTT	CASSWTVTYSGNTIYF	-	few	TRBV7-2	TRBJ1-3	16
TGTGCCAGCAGTCTTAAATACGAGCAGTACTTC	CASSLKYEQYF	-	-	TRBV3-1/TRBV3-2	TRBJ2-7	11
TGCGCCAGCAGCCAAGATCTAGTTAGACAGAACTATGGCTACACCTTC	CASSQDLVRQNYGYTF	-	-	TRBV4-3	TRBJ1-2	16
TGTGCCAGCAGCTCCGCGTCGCGGCTGAGGGAGAATTCACCCCTCCACTTT	CASSSASRLRENSPLHF	-	-	TRBV7-9	TRBJ1-6	17
TGCGCCAGACTCGGGACTAGCGGGGTTCTCAATGAGCAGTTCTTC	CARLGTSGVLNEQFF	TRBD2	-	TRBV5-1	TRBJ2-1	15
TGTGCCTGGAAAAAGGGACAGGGTTCAGGAGAGACCCAGTACTTC	CAWKKGQGSGETQYF	TRBD1	-	TRBV30	TRBJ2-5	15
TGTGCCTGGAGTAGGTCGGAGTCCTACGAGCAGTACTTC	CAWSRSESYEQYF	-	-	TRBV30	TRBJ2-7	13
TGTGCCAGCCGGGACTCCCCCTACGAGCAGTACTTC	CASRDSPYEQYF	-	few	TRBV28	TRBJ2-7	12
TGTGCCAGCAGCGAGCGATCGGGACAGGGCGCAACTAATGAAAAACTGTTTTTT	CASSERSGQGATNEKLFF	TRBD1	-	TRBV9	TRBJ1-4	18
TGTGCCAGCAGCCTGGGGGGGGGAACTGGAAACACCATATATTTT	CASSLGGGTGNTIYF	-	-	TRBV6-6	TRBJ1-3	15
TGTGCCAGCAGGGACTCGGGTACTCTGAGGGAAGCTTTCTTT	CASRDSGTLREAFF	-	-	TRBV27	TRBJ1-1	14
TGTGCCAGCAGTTCCGAGACAGGGGGCGCAACACAGGAGACCCAGTACTTC	CASSSETGGATQETQYF	TRBD1	-	TRBV2	TRBJ2-5	17
TGTGCCAGCATGGACAGACTCATAAATTCACCCCTCCACTTT	CASMDRLINSPLHF	-	few	TRBV19	TRBJ1-6	14
TGTGCCAGCAGTTACGGGAGCCCTGAAGCTTTCTTT	CASSYGSPEAFF	-	-	TRBV6-6	TRBJ1-1	12
TGTGCCAGCAGCCAAGTACTAAGACCAAGCTCCTACAATGAGCAGTTCTTC	CASSQVLRPSSYNEQFF	-	-	TRBV3-1/TRBV3-2	TRBJ2-1	17
TGTGCCAGCAGCCTTCCGACTAGCGGGTCCTCCTACGAGCAGTACTTC	CASSLPTSGSSYEQYF	TRBD2	-	TRBV11-2	TRBJ2-7	16
TGTGCCACCAGTGATAGGGCAGGGGGCACAGATACGCAGTATTTT	CATSDRAGGTDTQYF	-	-	TRBV24-1	TRBJ2-3	15
TGTGCCAGCTCACCAGCCGTGGCTAGATCCGCCGGGGAGCTGTTTTTT	CASSPAVARSAGELFF	-	-	TRBV18	TRBJ2-2	16
TGTGCCAGCAGCCCCGTGGCCAGGGCGAGCACCGGGGAGCTGTTTTTT	CASSPVARASTGELFF	-	many	TRBV7-9	TRBJ2-2	16
TGTGCCAGCAGCGAGCGGCTCTCCTACGAGCAGTACTTC	CASSERLSYEQYF	-	many	TRBV7-9	TRBJ2-7	13
TGTGCCAGTAGTAGAGGACAGGGGAAAAATTCACCCCTCCACTTT	CASSRGQGKNSPLHF	TRBD1	-	TRBV19	TRBJ1-6	15
TGTGCCAGCAGACAGGGCTTCTCCTACGAGCAGTACTTC	CASRQGFSYEQYF	-	-	TRBV12-3/TRBV12-4	TRBJ2-7	13
TGCAGTGCTAGTAGGCGGGACCCGGGCGAGCAGTACTTC	CSASRRDPGEQYF	-	-	TRBV20-1	TRBJ2-7	13
TGCGCCAGCAGCCAAGATAGCGAGACAGATACGCAGTATTTT	CASSQDSETDTQYF	-	-	TRBV4-3	TRBJ2-3	14
TGTGCCAGCAGGGTACCCTACGGCTATGGCTACACCTTC	CASRVPYGYGYTF	-	-	TRBV2	TRBJ1-2	13
TGTGCCAGCAGTTTATTTCGGTCCACTGAAGCTTTCTTT	CASSLFRSTEAFF	-	-	TRBV27	TRBJ1-1	13
TGTGCCAGCACCACCTATGGGATGGGGGGCACCGGGGAGCTGTTTTTT	CASTTYGMGGTGELFF	-	-	TRBV7-8	TRBJ2-2	16
TGTGCCAGCAGTGATCTAGCGGGGAGCTCCTACAATGAGCAGTTCTTC	CASSDLAGSSYNEQFF	TRBD2	-	TRBV2	TRBJ2-1	16
TGCGCCAGCAGCTTGGCCGGGATGAACACTGAAGCTTTCTTT	CASSLAGMNTEAFF	-	-	TRBV5-1	TRBJ1-1	14
TGCAGCGTTGCGACCGGGACAGGCAGCAATCAGCCCCAGCATTTT	CSVATGTGSNQPQHF	TRBD1	-	TRBV29-1	TRBJ1-5	15
TGTGCCACCAGTGACCCCAACCAAGAGACCCAGTACTTC	CATSDPNQETQYF	-	-	TRBV24-1	TRBJ2-5	13
TGTGCCAGCAGCACGGGACTAGCGGGGACCCGCTCCTACGAGCAGTACTTC	CASSTGLAGTRSYEQYF	TRBD2	-	TRBV5-5	TRBJ2-7	17
TGTGCCAGCAGTTACGCTCCGGGACAGGGGAACACTGAAGCTTTCTTT	CASSYAPGQGNTEAFF	TRBD1	few	TRBV6-5	TRBJ1-1	16
TGTGCCAGCAGCCAAGAAACACTGGACAATCCCCGGGATACGCAGTATTTT	CASSQETLDNPRDTQYF	-	once	TRBV3-1/TRBV3-2	TRBJ2-3	17
TGCGCCAGCAGCGCGCTGCCTAGCGGGGGCACAGATACGCAGTATTTT	CASSALPSGGTDTQYF	TRBD2	-	TRBV5-1	TRBJ2-3	16
TGCGCCAGCAGCCAAGATAGCCCGGGTTGGGGCTACACCTTC	CASSQDSPGWGYTF	-	-	TRBV4-3	TRBJ1-2	14
TGTGCCAGCGGGTGGAGGACTGAAGCTTTCTTT	CASGWRTEAFF	-	few	TRBV2	TRBJ1-1	11
TGCAGTGCTCGTGTCGGGTTGGACACTGAAGCTTTCTTT	CSARVGLDTEAFF	-	-	TRBV20-1	TRBJ1-1	13